This T cell receptor beta chain was documented in a study of PD-L1 blockade in urothelial cancer. Study details: At 3 weeks (second dose) and 6 weeks after starting treatment, blood was analyzed. Study observations and caveats: Prediction of better survival came from below-median pretreatment blood TCR clonality.

In germline, CDR1 is LNHDA, CDR2 SQIVND (reference sequence). The CDR3 totals 14 residues. Trimming removed 10 bases from V and 4 bases from J, with 20 bases in between. A total of 1 to 8 samples per patient were collected pretreatment and on-treatment. Turning to this clone: Its antigen remains unknown.

Assay: immunoSEQ multiplex PCR; the TCRdb copy retains only in-frame clones and omits some. The sample lists some 41,000 clones, more than 70% occurring once. Specimen: PBMCs, collected around atezolizumab (anti-PD-L1) treatment. The clonotype comes from a woman aged 55-69 years with urothelial cancer. This sequence joins TRBV19 and TRBJ2-7; D might be TRBD2 (7 bases). This CDR3 reads CATGASGLLYEQYF. The CDR3 DNA follows: TGTGCCACGGGGGCGTCGGGACTACTTTACGAGCAGTACTTC.